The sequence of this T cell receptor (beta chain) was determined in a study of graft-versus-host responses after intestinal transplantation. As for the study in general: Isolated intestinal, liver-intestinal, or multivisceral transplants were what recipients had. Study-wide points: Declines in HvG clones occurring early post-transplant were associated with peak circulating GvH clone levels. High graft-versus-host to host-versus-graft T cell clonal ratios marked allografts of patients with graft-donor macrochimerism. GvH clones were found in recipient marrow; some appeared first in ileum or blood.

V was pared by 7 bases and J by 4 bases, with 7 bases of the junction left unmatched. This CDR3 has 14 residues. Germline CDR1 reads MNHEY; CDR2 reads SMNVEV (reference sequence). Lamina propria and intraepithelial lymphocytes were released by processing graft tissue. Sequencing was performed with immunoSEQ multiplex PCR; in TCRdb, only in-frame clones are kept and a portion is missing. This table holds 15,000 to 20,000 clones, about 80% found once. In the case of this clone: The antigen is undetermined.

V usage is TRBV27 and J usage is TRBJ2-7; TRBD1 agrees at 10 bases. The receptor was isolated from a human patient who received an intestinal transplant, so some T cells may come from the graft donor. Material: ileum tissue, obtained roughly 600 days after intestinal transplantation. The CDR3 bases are TGTGCCAGCACTCCGGGACAGGGGATGTACGAGCAGTACTTC. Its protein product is CASTPGQGMYEQYF.